These T cell receptor beta chains were read from a single sample in a study of blood T cell repertoires in COVID-19. Measured with immunoSEQ multiplex PCR; TCRdb has only the in-frame clones, and not every one. The data hold around 160,000 clones, with under 90% observed a single time. The specimen was PBMCs or T cells enriched from blood (not recorded which). These receptors originate from a woman between 55 and 75 years old who had recovered from COVID-19. Both conserved end residues are part of each CDR3. Each record gives: V gene, clone size, J gene, CDR3 protein. The listing skips clone size in some rows; elsewhere it reads once, few, many or a size class.

V gene: TRBV5-1; clone size: -; J gene: TRBJ2-7; CDR3 protein: CASTPPGGDLYEQYF
V gene: TRBV21-1; clone size: -; J gene: TRBJ2-2; CDR3 protein: CASSNGGVGQKDTGELFF
V gene: TRBV2; clone size: -; J gene: TRBJ2-3; CDR3 protein: CASSEGDLAGGLTDTQYF
V gene: TRBV19; clone size: -; J gene: TRBJ1-3; CDR3 protein: CATLSWAGSSGNTIYF
V gene: TRBV4-1; clone size: -; J gene: TRBJ1-4; CDR3 protein: CASSPPGGLREKLFF
V gene: TRBV6-1; clone size: once; J gene: TRBJ2-6; CDR3 protein: CASSEWTGGSGANVLTF
V gene: TRBV5-6; clone size: -; J gene: TRBJ1-1; CDR3 protein: CASSLADRANTEAFF
V gene: TRBV18; clone size: -; J gene: TRBJ2-1; CDR3 protein: CASSAALGGGLVNEQFF
V gene: TRBV29-1; clone size: once; J gene: TRBJ2-7; CDR3 protein: CSVVRQGSEQYF
V gene: TRBV15; clone size: once; J gene: TRBJ1-1; CDR3 protein: CATFVLLNTEAFF
V gene: TRBV11-3; clone size: -; J gene: TRBJ1-2; CDR3 protein: CASSLGQGAGYTF
V gene: TRBV19; clone size: -; J gene: TRBJ2-5; CDR3 protein: CASSNPGQGADETQYF
V gene: TRBV24-1; clone size: -; J gene: TRBJ2-7; CDR3 protein: CATQRGNSYEQYF
V gene: TRBV19; clone size: -; J gene: TRBJ1-2; CDR3 protein: CASSPGQGGTYGYTF
V gene: TRBV7-9; clone size: -; J gene: TRBJ1-3; CDR3 protein: CASRPGTAGNTIYF
V gene: TRBV30; clone size: -; J gene: TRBJ2-3; CDR3 protein: CAWSVVLAGATPPYF
V gene: TRBV9; clone size: -; J gene: TRBJ1-1; CDR3 protein: CASSAKTGGTEAFF
V gene: TRBV29-1; clone size: -; J gene: TRBJ1-2; CDR3 protein: CSVAEDSYGYTF
V gene: TRBV13; clone size: -; J gene: TRBJ2-5; CDR3 protein: CASSFRTGSVETQYF
V gene: TRBV19; clone size: -; J gene: TRBJ2-5; CDR3 protein: CASSSSGGAETQYF
V gene: TRBV11-2; clone size: -; J gene: TRBJ1-6; CDR3 protein: CASSFEGAGNSPLHF
V gene: TRBV29-1; clone size: -; J gene: TRBJ2-7; CDR3 protein: CSAQPGQGNEQYF
V gene: TRBV30; clone size: few; J gene: TRBJ2-5; CDR3 protein: CAWGHVWETQYF
V gene: TRBV5-1; clone size: once; J gene: TRBJ1-1; CDR3 protein: CASSRSGTGNTEAFF
V gene: TRBV7-2; clone size: few; J gene: TRBJ1-2; CDR3 protein: CASSLVQDSGYTF
V gene: TRBV18; clone size: -; J gene: TRBJ1-2; CDR3 protein: CASSPGLGDYGYTF
V gene: TRBV6-5; clone size: -; J gene: TRBJ2-5; CDR3 protein: CASRPVVGGGETQYF
V gene: TRBV7-3; clone size: few; J gene: TRBJ2-1; CDR3 protein: CASSLRGTSGYNEQFF
V gene: TRBV18; clone size: -; J gene: TRBJ2-3; CDR3 protein: CASSPPGLAGGTDTQYF
V gene: TRBV24-1; clone size: -; J gene: TRBJ2-5; CDR3 protein: CATSDGREVETQYF
V gene: TRBV5-8; clone size: -; J gene: TRBJ2-3; CDR3 protein: CASSLMGGQGTDTQYF
V gene: TRBV5-5; clone size: -; J gene: TRBJ1-1; CDR3 protein: CASSRSDRVETEAFF
V gene: TRBV24-1; clone size: -; J gene: TRBJ2-5; CDR3 protein: CATSDLSGGRETQYF
V gene: TRBV10-3; clone size: -; J gene: TRBJ1-1; CDR3 protein: CAISVAGNTEAFF
V gene: TRBV24-1; clone size: -; J gene: TRBJ1-1; CDR3 protein: CATSDTGPEAFF
V gene: TRBV29-1; clone size: -; J gene: TRBJ2-7; CDR3 protein: CSVVLSYEQYF
V gene: TRBV9; clone size: -; J gene: TRBJ2-5; CDR3 protein: CASSVVEAETQYF
V gene: TRBV2; clone size: -; J gene: TRBJ1-1; CDR3 protein: CASGGENTEAFF
V gene: TRBV12-3/TRBV12-4; clone size: once; J gene: TRBJ1-2; CDR3 protein: CASSLGGNRGYTF
V gene: TRBV5-1; clone size: -; J gene: TRBJ2-7; CDR3 protein: CASSILASGGGEQYF
V gene: TRBV5-6; clone size: few; J gene: TRBJ2-7; CDR3 protein: CASSWGQEPSYEQYF
V gene: TRBV13; clone size: -; J gene: TRBJ2-3; CDR3 protein: CASSSSFSGGAIWADTQYF
V gene: TRBV2; clone size: -; J gene: TRBJ2-7; CDR3 protein: CASRRQAGYEQYF
V gene: TRBV2; clone size: -; J gene: TRBJ1-5; CDR3 protein: CASSTSLQGFQPQHF
V gene: TRBV5-6; clone size: -; J gene: TRBJ1-1; CDR3 protein: CASSLDWTGGTEAFF
V gene: TRBV19; clone size: -; J gene: TRBJ1-4; CDR3 protein: CASSGQNNEKLFF
V gene: TRBV6-5; clone size: -; J gene: TRBJ2-2; CDR3 protein: CASSYSSTGELFF
V gene: TRBV19; clone size: -; J gene: TRBJ1-1; CDR3 protein: CASSIASNTEAFF
V gene: TRBV4-2; clone size: -; J gene: TRBJ2-5; CDR3 protein: CASSRAASSGLYF
V gene: TRBV24-1; clone size: -; J gene: TRBJ1-3; CDR3 protein: CATSDTGTSGNTIYF
V gene: TRBV5-8; clone size: -; J gene: TRBJ2-2; CDR3 protein: CASSLIDRDTGELFF
V gene: TRBV5-8; clone size: -; J gene: TRBJ2-7; CDR3 protein: CASSLAGQVRYEQYF
V gene: TRBV4-1; clone size: once; J gene: TRBJ1-5; CDR3 protein: CASSQDRQKNQPQHF
V gene: TRBV4-1; clone size: -; J gene: TRBJ2-7; CDR3 protein: CASSQDQGYEQYF
V gene: TRBV7-2; clone size: few; J gene: TRBJ2-4; CDR3 protein: CASSPPRGGAISNIQYF
V gene: TRBV9; clone size: -; J gene: TRBJ2-6; CDR3 protein: CASSVTSSGANVLTF
V gene: TRBV5-1; clone size: once; J gene: TRBJ1-5; CDR3 protein: CASSSGLNQPQHF
V gene: TRBV19; clone size: once; J gene: TRBJ1-4; CDR3 protein: CASSASLSQRKEKLFF